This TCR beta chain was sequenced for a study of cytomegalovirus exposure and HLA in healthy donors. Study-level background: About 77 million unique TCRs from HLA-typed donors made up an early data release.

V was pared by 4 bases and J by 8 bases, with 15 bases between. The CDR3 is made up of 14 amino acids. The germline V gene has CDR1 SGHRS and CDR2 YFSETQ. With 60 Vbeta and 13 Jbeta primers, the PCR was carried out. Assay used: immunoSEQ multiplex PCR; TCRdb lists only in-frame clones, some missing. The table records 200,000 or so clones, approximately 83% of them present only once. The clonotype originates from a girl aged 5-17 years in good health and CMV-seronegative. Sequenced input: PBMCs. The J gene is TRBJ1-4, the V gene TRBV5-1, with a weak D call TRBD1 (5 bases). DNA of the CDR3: TGCGCCAGCAGCCCAGGGAATTTGCGGGAAAAACTGTTTTTT. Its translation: CASSPGNLREKLFF.